One and the same sample provided the 6 T cell receptor beta chains below, sequenced in a study of shared clonotypes between healthy human individuals. Using immunoSEQ multiplex PCR, the repertoire was profiled, and TCRdb retains in-frame clones only, with some absent. The sample consists of 2 million to 2.5 million clones, 93% of them appearing once. Sequenced material: naive CD4+ T cells from PBMCs. Subset in this sample: CD45RA+ positively selected. The receptors come from a young man in good health. Some clones in this sample may be carry-over from other donors' samples.

The J gene is TRBJ1-4, the V gene TRBV28; no clear D. Germline lookup yields CDR1 MDHEN and CDR2 SYDVKM. This CDR3 is built from 16 residues. Trimming removed 6 bases from V and 1 base from J, with 15 bases in between. The CDR3 sequence is CASSATTTRTNEKLFF. Here the CDR3 DNA reads TGTGCCAGCAGCGCCACAACGACACGAACTAATGAAAAACTGTTTTTT.

This chain joins TRBV7-2 and TRBJ2-5; 7 bases fit TRBD2. V shed 5 bases and J 5 bases; nucleotides not matched to a gene: 8. Germline loops: CDR1 SGHTA, CDR2 FQGNSA. This CDR3 spans 14 amino acids. The CDR3 loop is CASSLGLVKETQYF. CDR3 bases: TGTGCCAGCAGCCTTGGACTAGTGAAGGAGACCCAGTACTTC.

In DNA form, the CDR3 reads TGTGCCAGCATATCCCGGGACAGGGGAACTGAAGCTTTCTTT. Amino acid sequence: CASISRDRGTEAFF. The chain recombines TRBV6-4 with TRBJ1-1; TRBD1 agrees at 10 bases. Germline values: CDR1 MRHNA, CDR2 SNTAGT. J lost 5 bases, V lost 7 bases, and 7 bases had no gene match. The CDR3 runs to 14 residues.

J is TRBJ2-5 and V is TRBV6-5; the match to TRBD1 covers 7 bases. This CDR3 has 14 amino acids. Germline V gene lookup returns CDR1 MNHEY and CDR2 SVGAGI. After removal of 6 bases from V and 5 bases from J, the junction contained 9 bases not matched to a gene. CDR3 in DNA: TGTGCCAGCAGATATCAAGGGGGCAGGGAGACCCAGTACTTC. Translation: CASRYQGGRETQYF.

The gene calls are TRBV7-9 and TRBJ1-1, with D unclear. The CDR3 covers 12 residues. V was cut by 1 base and J by 11 bases, with 11 bases left in between. CDR1 is SEHNR, CDR2 FQNEAQ, per germline (reference sequence). The CDR3 DNA reads as TGTGCCAGCAGCTTAGAGGGCACTGGGGCTTTCTTT. Its protein product is CASSLEGTGAFF.

The V and J genes are TRBV14 and TRBJ1-5; D ambiguous. There are 13 residues in the CDR3. The germline V gene has CDR1 SGHDN and CDR2 FVKESK. V was cut by 0 bases and J by 6 bases, with 6 bases left in between. CDR3 sequence: CASSQDWSQPQHF. The CDR3 region has the DNA TGTGCCAGCAGCCAAGATTGGAGTCAGCCCCAGCATTTT.